The T cell receptor (beta chain) under discussion was sequenced for a study of cytomegalovirus exposure and HLA in healthy donors. As for the study in general: Across around 400 genotyped donors, more than 75% landed in the Caucasian-associated ancestry cluster.

CDR1 is SQVTM, CDR2 ANQGSEA, per germline. Deletions cut 3 bases from V and 14 bases from J, with 7 bases between. This CDR3 spans 8 amino acids. 13 Jbeta primers and 60 Vbeta primers were used for the PCR. Sequenced by immunoSEQ multiplex PCR; TCRdb stores in-frame clones only, minus some. The repertoire holds roughly 120,000 clones, with 77% as singletons. The sequenced sample was PBMCs. The chain uses TRBV29-1 and TRBJ1-2; D call uncertain. The origin of this receptor is a man in his forties or fifties in good health and CMV-seropositive. The CDR3 region is CSVDTGTF. The CDR3, as DNA: TGCAGCGTTGACACCGGTACCTTC.